Below, one TCR beta chain is given with its context. CDR1 and CDR2 from the germline V gene are LNHNV and YYDKDF (reference sequence). The length of the CDR3 is 17 residues. One tube held mixed TRB-A and TRB-B primer pools for touch-down PCR. TCRdb reprocessed the multiplex PCR reads, keeping one entry per CDR3 protein, no DNA. The listing contains some 7,000 distinct CDR3 sequences. This sample is part of a study of T cell clusters in autoimmune cytopenias. TRB amplification used 250 ng of peripheral blood genomic DNA. The chain carries TRBV15 and TRBJ1-4; the TCRdb call, TRBD1, lacks DNA for checking. The sequence came from a human donor with an autoimmune cytopenia or autoimmune hepatitis (not recorded which). Material for sequencing was peripheral blood. The CDR3 sequence: CATSPWGQGAANEKLFF.